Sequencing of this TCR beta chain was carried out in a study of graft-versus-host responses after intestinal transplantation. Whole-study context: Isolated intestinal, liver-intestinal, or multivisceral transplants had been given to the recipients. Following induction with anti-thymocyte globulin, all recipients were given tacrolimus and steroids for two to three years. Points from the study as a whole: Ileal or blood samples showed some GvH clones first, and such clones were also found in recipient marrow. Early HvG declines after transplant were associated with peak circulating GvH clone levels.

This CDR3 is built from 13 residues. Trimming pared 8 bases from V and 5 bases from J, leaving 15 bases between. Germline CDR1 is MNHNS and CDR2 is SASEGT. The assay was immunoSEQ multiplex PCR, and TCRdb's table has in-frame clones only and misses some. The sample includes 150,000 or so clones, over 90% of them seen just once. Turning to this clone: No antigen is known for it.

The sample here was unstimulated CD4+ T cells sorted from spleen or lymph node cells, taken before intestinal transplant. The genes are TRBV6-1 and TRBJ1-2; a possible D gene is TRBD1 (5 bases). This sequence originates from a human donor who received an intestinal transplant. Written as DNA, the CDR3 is TGTGCCAGCGTCGGGACTCGGTGGTATGGCTACACCTTC. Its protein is CASVGTRWYGYTF.